These 10 T cell receptor beta chains share one sample of origin, sequenced in a study of CD4 T cells in relation to SARS-CoV-2 and coronaviruses. Unexposed donor CD4+ T cells date from about 2011-2018, before the COVID-19 pandemic. Sequenced by immunoSEQ multiplex PCR; TCRdb stores in-frame clones only, minus some. The top ten clones hold 0.2% to 0.25% of a sample with 68,000 or so clones, more than 85% of them seen once. The sequencing input was naive CD4+ T cells from PBMCs. Subset noted: naive CD4+ T cells isolated by negative enrichment. These receptors were taken from a human donor in good health.

The gene calls are TRBV5-1 and TRBJ2-7, with 9 bases lining up with TRBD1. The CDR3 totals 14 residues. Germline CDR1 SGHRS, CDR2 YFSETQ. J was trimmed by 6 bases and V by 4 bases; bases with no gene match: 8. In DNA, the CDR3 is TGCGCCAGCAGCCCTTCCGGGACAGGGTTCGAGCAGTACTTC. As protein: CASSPSGTGFEQYF.

This clone was seen just once. This chain links TRBV10-2 with TRBJ1-1; weak D call: TRBD1 (6 bases). Per germline, CDR1 WSHSY and CDR2 SAAADI. V lost 6 bases, J lost 4 bases, and 9 bases lay in between. The CDR3 runs to 12 residues. The CDR3 is CASRQGRTEAFF. DNA of the CDR3: TGCGCCAGCAGACAGGGTCGCACTGAAGCTTTCTTT.

The V gene is TRBV19, the J gene TRBJ1-5, with D maybe TRBD1 (5 bases). CDR1 is LNHDA and CDR2 is SQIVND in the germline V gene (reference sequence). Trimming stripped 1 base from V and 3 bases from J, with 10 bases between. CDR3 length equals 15 residues. Here the CDR3 reads CASSIVWGDNQPQHF. In nucleotides, the CDR3 is TGTGCCAGTAGTATAGTTTGGGGGGACAATCAGCCCCAGCATTTT.

Written as DNA, the CDR3 is TGCGCCAGCAGCCAAGATCCGGGAGCCTACTCCTACGAGCAGTACTTC. This sequence encodes CASSQDPGAYSYEQYF. The chain couples TRBV4-3 to TRBJ2-7; D is perhaps TRBD2 (6 bases). The CDR3 is 16 amino acids. CDR1 is LGHNA and CDR2 is YSLEER in the germline V gene. V lost 0 bases and J 0 bases, leaving 12 bases between the germline ends.

The V call is TRBV28, the J call TRBJ2-1; the match to TRBD2 covers 10 bases. CDR1 is MDHEN and CDR2 is SYDVKM in the germline V gene. J gave up 9 bases and V 2 bases, and 7 bases lay outside the gene matches. The CDR3 sequence is 15 residues long. CDR3 sequence: CASSLESGRASEQFF. CDR3 nucleotides: TGTGCCAGCAGTTTAGAAAGCGGGAGGGCGAGTGAGCAGTTCTTC.

The chain uses TRBV29-1 and TRBJ2-7; 9 bases match TRBD1. CDR1 SQVTM and CDR2 ANQGSEA come from the germline V gene. V was pared by 3 bases and J by 3 bases, with 6 bases of the junction left unmatched. The length of the CDR3 is 14 residues. In nucleotides, the CDR3 is TGCAGCGTTGAGGAAGGGACAGGGAGCTACGAGCAGTACTTC. Residues: CSVEEGTGSYEQYF.

The rearrangement joins TRBV28 to TRBJ2-7; TRBD2 might be the D (5 bases). Germline CDR1 and CDR2: MDHEN and SYDVKM. V was trimmed by 5 bases and J by 0 bases, leaving 17 bases between them. The CDR3 runs to 16 residues. Written as DNA, the CDR3 is TGTGCCAGCAGTGTAAACGTGAGGGAGAGCTCCTACGAGCAGTACTTC. Protein: CASSVNVRESSYEQYF. The variable domain in full, completed from reference TRBV28 and TRBJ2-7, reads DVKVTQSSRYLVKRTGEKVFLECVQDMDHENMFWYRQDPGLGLRLIYFSYDVKMKEKGDIPEGYSVSREKKERFSLILESASTNQTSMYLCASSVNVRESSYEQYFGPGTRLTVT.

V is TRBV18 and J is TRBJ1-2, with a weak D call TRBD1 (5 bases). This CDR3 is built from 16 residues. Germline V gene sequence: CDR1 KGHSH, CDR2 LQKENI. V lost 5 bases, J lost 4 bases, and 20 bases lay in between. CDR3 coding DNA: TGTGCCAGCTCAATTAATGACGTGACAGCGTCCTATGGCTACACCTTC. Encoded protein: CASSINDVTASYGYTF. The full variable domain, completed using reference TRBV18 and TRBJ1-2, is NAGVMQNPRHLVRRRGQEARLRCSPMKGHSHVYWYRQLPEEGLKFMVYLQKENIIDESGMPKERFSAEFPKEGPSILRIQQVVRGDSAAYFCASSINDVTASYGYTFGSGTRLTVV.

This clone has a single count. The CDR3 loop is CASSGTGQASQPQHF. CDR3 DNA sequence: TGTGCCAGCAGCGGGACAGGGCAAGCGTCCCAGCCCCAGCATTTT. The V and J genes are TRBV2 and TRBJ1-5; 9 bases match TRBD1. After removal of 6 bases from V and 7 bases from J, the junction contained 10 bases not matched to a gene. CDR1 and CDR2 from the germline V gene are SNHLY and FYNNEI. The CDR3 has 15 amino acids.

The chain has TRBV5-1 and TRBJ2-7; TRBD1 agrees at 9 bases. The V gene end was trimmed by 0 bases and the J gene end by 5 bases; junction bases not matched to a gene: 9. Germline V gene data show CDR1 as SGHRS and CDR2 as YFSETQ. The CDR3 covers 16 residues. Here the CDR3 DNA reads TGCGCCAGCAGCTTGGTGGGCCCGGGACAGGGTGACGAGCAGTACTTC. It codes for CASSLVGPGQGDEQYF.